This T cell receptor beta chain is from a study of blood T cell repertoires in COVID-19 (dated by TCRdb to the early 2020s). In the study overall: Samples from collaborators originated in the United States, Italy and Spain and spanned both the acute and convalescent phases of COVID-19. The prospective study material was composed of cDNA or gDNA derived from T cells, B-cell-depleted T cells, or PBMCs. The dataset comprised deeply sampled blood TCRbeta repertoires from subjects exposed to, actively infected with, or recovered from COVID-19. The repertoires were released in a freely available public database meant as a resource for research on the immune response to SARS-CoV-2. Samples came from the ongoing ImmuneRACE study (first 160 participants) plus 1,254 subjects from 6 global collaborators. Nearly every sample came with metadata listing a de-identified subject ID, COVID-19 status, age in years and sex. Where available, HLA class I and class II types were obtained from metadata supplied by the sample provider rather than from assay-based typing.

Germline trimming: 1 base from V, 4 bases from J; junction bases outside gene matches: 7. According to the germline V gene (reference sequence), CDR1 reads LNHDA and CDR2 reads SQIVND. The cysteine opens and the phenylalanine closes a CDR3 of 17 amino acids. Left in the record is the CDR3 DNA by itself, 51 bases read in frame from the first base. The immunoSEQ Assay, a bias-controlled multiplex PCR, was used to amplify TCRbeta CDR3 regions from genomic DNA. The paper's data handling went like this. Nucleated cell counts per sample were estimated from amplification of reference gene primers within the assay. To quantify the absolute abundance of each unique TCRbeta CDR3 rearrangement, sequence reads were collapsed and filtered. For each sample, productive Simpson clonality was calculated as the square root of Simpson's diversity index across productive rearrangements. In TCRdb, the immuneACCESS table is reduced to in-frame sequences with V and J assigned. These tables do not hold every clone; where another copy was compared, an unresolved V gene accounts for under half, and the others remain unexplained. That table is the source of V, J and clone size, and D and trimming were worked out from the DNA. This sample holds some 160,000 clones; approximately 88% were observed only once. The ten biggest clones cover 6.6% of the sample.

This clone was recorded once. No cognate antigen has been identified for it. No quality values exist for individual bases; no much larger clone is one base distant. Beyond this particular receptor, the publication reports: How much clinical and demographic metadata was included differed by source and by participant, and the metadata was provided uncurated.

Enrolling through a virtual design, the prospective study's participants ranged in age from about 18 to 89 years and lived across about two dozen United States geographic areas. To assign participants to cohorts, the prospective study relied on clinical history that participants themselves reported in a screening survey and a study questionnaire. Recovered participants in ImmuneRACE Cohort 3 were defined as having two consecutive negative NP/OP PCR tests, clearance from a healthcare professional, or resolution of symptoms. In the prospective study, whole blood, serum and a nasopharyngeal or oropharyngeal swab were collected from each participant by mobile phlebotomists. Additional blood draws and questionnaires over an approximately 2-month period could optionally be provided by prospective study participants. Blood samples from the prospective study were shipped frozen or at room temperature prior to DNA extraction.

Sequences were obtained from PBMCs or T cells enriched from blood (not recorded which). The chain employs TRBV19 and TRBJ1-2, and TRBD1 aligns with 12 junction nucleotides. This TCR was recovered from a woman between 50 and 59 years old who had recovered from COVID-19. The DNA sequence is as follows: TGTGCCAGTAGTATAGCCGGGACAGGGGGCCTCGGCTATGGCTACACCTTC. Its product reads: CASSIAGTGGLGYGYTF.